This T cell receptor beta chain was identified during a study of patients and donors after allogeneic stem cell transplantation. This clonotype was observed a few times. CDR3 length equals 15 residues. Trimming took 3 bases from V and 1 from J; bases not matched to a gene: 6. CDR1 DFQATT and CDR2 SNEGSKA come from the germline V gene (reference sequence). TCRdb itself ran the RT-PCR reads through MiXCR, one entry per CDR3 protein. The sample lists approximately 250,000 distinct CDR3 sequences; approximately 14% were seen once. Sequences were obtained from blood, either unsorted or a sorted T cell fraction (not recorded which). The chain is built from TRBV20-1 and TRBJ2-3; TRBD2 matches 8 bases. The clonotype comes from a human donor who was either an allogeneic HSCT recipient or a stem cell or donor lymphocyte infusion donor (not recorded which). It is not recorded whose cells these are; they may come from a transplant donor. The chain's CDR3 is CSASWGLEGTDTQYF. CDR3 sequence (DNA): TGCAGTGCTAGTTGGGGACTAGAGGGCACAGATACGCAGTATTTT.